This T cell receptor beta chain was sequenced for a study of blood T cell repertoires in COVID-19. Produced via immunoSEQ multiplex PCR; TCRdb's table is partial and in-frame only. The sample shows fewer than 150,000 clones, just over 75% of them seen only once. In germline, CDR1 is LGHDT, CDR2 YNNKEL (reference sequence). The trim removed 6 bases at V and 3 bases at J, leaving 5 bases unmatched. The CDR3 spans 15 residues. The V gene is TRBV3-1 (or the pseudogene TRBV3-2), the J gene TRBJ2-7, with 13 bases aligning to TRBD2. What was sequenced was peripheral blood. The source of this sequence is a human donor in a cohort sampled during active COVID-19. CDR3 sequence reads: CASRGGTSGIYEQYF. CDR3 nucleotides: TGTGCCAGCAGGGGAGGGACTAGCGGGATCTACGAGCAGTACTTC.